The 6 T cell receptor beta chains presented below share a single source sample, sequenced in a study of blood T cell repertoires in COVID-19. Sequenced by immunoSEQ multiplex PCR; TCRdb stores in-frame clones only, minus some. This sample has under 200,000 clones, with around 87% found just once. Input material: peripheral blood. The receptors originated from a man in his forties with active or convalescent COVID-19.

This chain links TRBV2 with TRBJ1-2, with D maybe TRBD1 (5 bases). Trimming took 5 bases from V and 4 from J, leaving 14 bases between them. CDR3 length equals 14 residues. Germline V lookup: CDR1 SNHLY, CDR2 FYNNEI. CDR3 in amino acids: CASSRIARVYGYTF. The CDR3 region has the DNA TGTGCCAGCAGTCGTATCGCCAGGGTCTATGGCTACACCTTC.

The CDR3 sequence is CASSYGTGATEAFF. The DNA of the CDR3 is TGTGCCAGCAGTTATGGGACAGGGGCCACTGAAGCTTTCTTT. The V gene is TRBV6-5, the J gene TRBJ1-1, with 10 nucleotides matching TRBD1. There are 14 residues in the CDR3. Losses at the gene ends were 3 bases for V and 4 bases for J; bases not matched to a gene: 2. CDR1 and CDR2 from the germline V gene are MNHEY and SVGAGI.

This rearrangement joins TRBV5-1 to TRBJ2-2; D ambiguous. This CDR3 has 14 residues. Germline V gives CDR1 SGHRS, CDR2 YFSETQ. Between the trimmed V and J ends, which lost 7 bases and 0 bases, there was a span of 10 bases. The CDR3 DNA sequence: TGCGCCAGCCGCCCAGGCGCGAACACCGGGGAGCTGTTTTTT. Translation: CASRPGANTGELFF.

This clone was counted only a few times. The CDR3 loop is CASRTTNTEAFF. The CDR3, as DNA: TGTGCCAGCAGAACAACGAACACTGAAGCTTTCTTT. The chain has TRBV27 and TRBJ1-1; D not resolved. The CDR3 covers 12 residues. The germline V gene encodes CDR1 MNHEY and CDR2 SMNVEV (reference sequence). V was pared by 6 bases and J by 1 base, with 6 bases between.

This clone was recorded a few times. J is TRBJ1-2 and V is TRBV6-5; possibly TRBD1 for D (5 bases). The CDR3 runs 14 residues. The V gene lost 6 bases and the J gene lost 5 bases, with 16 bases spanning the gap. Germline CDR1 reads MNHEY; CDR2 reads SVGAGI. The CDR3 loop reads CASSPTATGYGYTF. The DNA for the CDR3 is TGTGCCAGCAGCCCCACCGCTACAGGTTATGGCTACACCTTC.

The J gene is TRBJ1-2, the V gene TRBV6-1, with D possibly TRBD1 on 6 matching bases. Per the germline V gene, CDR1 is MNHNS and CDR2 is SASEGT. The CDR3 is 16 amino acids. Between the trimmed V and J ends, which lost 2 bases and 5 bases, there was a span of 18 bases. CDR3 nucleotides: TGTGCCAGCAGTGAACTAGGGGGAACAGATCGGTATGGCTACACCTTC. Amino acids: CASSELGGTDRYGYTF.